The 11 T cell receptor beta chains reported below all come from one sample, sequenced in a study of T cells in Graves' hyperthyroidism and ophthalmopathy. The investigators amplified TCR beta CDR3 regions from RNA transcripts. Carried out on the TCR CDR3, a first-round RT-PCR used the HTBI primer set. TCRdb itself ran the multiplex PCR reads through MiXCR, one entry per CDR3 protein. The sample includes around 300,000 distinct CDR3 sequences, about an eighth of them seen just once. The sequencing sample was made of blood. These receptors came from a woman aged 40 to 50 with Graves' ophthalmopathy.

Here the CDR3 reads CSVRGILTYEQYF. CDR3 coding DNA: TGCAGCGTGCGGGGCATACTAACCTACGAGCAGTACTTC. The gene calls are TRBV29-1 and TRBJ2-7; D may be TRBD2 (6 bases). V was trimmed by 6 bases and J by 2 bases, leaving 14 bases between them. Germline loops: CDR1 SQVTM, CDR2 ANQGSEA. The CDR3 extends over 13 amino acids.

This clonotype was recorded at least ten times. The chain links TRBV7-2 to TRBJ2-1; D possibly corresponds to TRBD2 (7 bases). CDR3 size: 16 residues. Deletions cut 1 base from V and 7 bases from J, with 17 bases between. The germline V gene encodes CDR1 SGHTA and CDR2 FQGNSA. The chain's CDR3 is CASSLVGGRGGNEQFF. CDR3 coding DNA: TGTGCCAGCAGCTTAGTGGGCGGCAGGGGAGGGAATGAGCAGTTCTTC.

The table lists this clonotype with many counts. The rearrangement uses TRBV20-1 and TRBJ1-1; D is possibly TRBD1 (5 bases). This CDR3 region has 15 residues. V lost 5 bases, J lost 4 bases, and 20 bases lay in between. Looked up from germline, CDR1 is DFQATT and CDR2 is SNEGSKA (reference sequence). CDR3 sequence reads: CSARDPRELSTEAFF. DNA of the CDR3: TGCAGTGCTCGGGACCCACGAGAATTATCCACTGAAGCTTTCTTT.

Ten or more counts support this clonotype. The genes are TRBV20-1 and TRBJ2-7; D unresolved. The V gene lost 6 bases and the J gene lost 6 bases, with 9 bases spanning the gap. The length of the CDR3 is 10 residues. Germline V gene data show CDR1 as DFQATT and CDR2 as SNEGSKA (reference sequence). The CDR3 sequence: CSALWGEQYF. Written as DNA, the CDR3 is TGCAGTGCCTTATGGGGCGAGCAGTACTTC.

For this clonotype: Compared with germline, one end of the junction differs, possibly owing to a read error. This chain connects TRBV7-9 to TRBJ2-5; unclear D gene. The CDR3 totals 15 residues. Per the germline V gene, CDR1 is SEHNR and CDR2 is FQNEAQ (reference sequence). CDR3 region: CASSQSGVSQEAQYF. The CDR3 DNA sequence: TGTGCCAGCAGCCAAAGTGGAGTCAGCCAAGAGGCCCAGTACTTC.

This clonotype was counted ten times or more. The V gene is TRBV5-5, the J gene TRBJ1-5, with D possibly being TRBD1 (6 bases). CDR1 is SGHKS and CDR2 is YYEKEE in the germline V gene (reference sequence). V was shortened by 0 bases and J by 0 bases, with 10 bases between the two germline ends. This CDR3 region has 16 residues. CDR3 protein: CASSLGTAYSNQPQHF. The CDR3 DNA follows: TGTGCCAGCAGCTTGGGGACAGCTTATAGCAATCAGCCCCAGCATTTT. Combining the CDR3 with reference TRBV5-5 and TRBJ1-5 gives the whole variable domain DAGVTQSPTHLIKTRGQQVTLRCSPISGHKSVSWYQQVLGQGPQFIFQYYEKEERGRGNFPDRFSARQFPNYSSELNVNALLLGDSALYLCASSLGTAYSNQPQHFGDGTRLSIL.

There are many counts of this clonotype. The chain employs TRBV6-1 and TRBJ2-1, with D hard to call. Between the trimmed V and J ends, which lost 2 bases and 6 bases, there was a span of 8 bases. Germline V CDR1 and CDR2: MNHNS, SASEGT. The CDR3 runs 13 residues. CDR3 bases: TGTGCCAGCAGTGAATATGGGGTCAATGAGCAGTTCTTC. It encodes CASSEYGVNEQFF.

This clonotype was recorded a few times. The rearrangement joins TRBV27 to TRBJ2-7, with a tentative D call TRBD2 (6 bases). This CDR3 is 13 amino acids long. The germline CDR1 and CDR2 sequences are MNHEY and SMNVEV (reference sequence). With 6 bases removed from V and 3 bases from J, the gap between germline ends came to 12 bases. The CDR3 loop is CASRYGRGYEQYF. DNA for the CDR3: TGTGCCAGCAGATACGGGAGAGGCTACGAGCAGTACTTC.

At least ten counts were recorded for this clonotype. The chain is built from TRBV6-5 and TRBJ1-2; D call uncertain. Germline values: CDR1 MNHEY, CDR2 SVGAGI. Trimming took off 2 bases at V and 2 bases at J, with 12 bases between the two ends. The CDR3 spans 15 residues. The CDR3 DNA sequence: TGTGCCAGCAGTTACAATGAGGGATCCAACTATGGCTACACCTTC. Amino acid sequence: CASSYNEGSNYGYTF.

In this sample, this clonotype turned up a few times. The chain recombines TRBV9 with TRBJ2-7; unclear D gene. Trimming left V 0 bases short and J 0 bases short, with 7 bases between. Germline loops: CDR1 SGDLS, CDR2 YYNGEE. The CDR3 extends over 14 amino acids. Here the CDR3 reads CASSVDWGSYEQYF. In DNA form, the CDR3 reads TGTGCCAGCAGCGTAGACTGGGGCTCCTACGAGCAGTACTTC. The whole variable domain, filled in from reference TRBV9 and TRBJ2-7, reads DSGVTQTPKHLITATGQRVTLRCSPRSGDLSVYWYQQSLDQGLQFLIQYYNGEERAKGNILERFSAQQFPDLHSELNLSSLELGDSALYFCASSVDWGSYEQYFGPGTRLTVT.

The chain uses TRBV3-1 and TRBJ2-1, with 8 nucleotides matching TRBD2. With V trimmed by 4 bases and J by 7 bases, 9 bases remained unmatched. This CDR3 has 15 residues. CDR1 is LGHDT and CDR2 is YNNKEL in the germline V gene (reference sequence). CDR3 sequence (DNA): TGTGCCAGCAGCCCCCTAGCGGGTAAAATGAATGAGCAGTTCTTC. Encoded protein: CASSPLAGKMNEQFF.